In its sample, the clone carrying this TCR beta chain was seen a few times. The antigen remains unidentified. This record comes from a study of beta chain features in type 1 diabetes. On the study more broadly: All samples combined gave 107,917,701 sorted cells for examination.

Central memory, naive, regulatory and stem cell-like memory CD4+ cells were sorted by CD45RO/CCR7/CD25/CD127/CD95/CD27. Expressed TCRB transcripts got sequenced, as all isolated RNA was reverse transcribed. Assay used: immunoSEQ multiplex PCR; TCRdb lists only in-frame clones, some missing. In the table there are about 160,000 clones, 6.5% to 8.5% of which are singletons. Study-level findings and limits: Shorter templates might be favored by PCR, and equally so in patients and in controls. A closer apparent resemblance between naive, central memory and Treg TCRB repertoires was seen in patients than in healthy donors. Type 1 diabetes patients had TCRB CDR3s that were shorter (moderately but significantly so) in all four CD4+ subsets.

The J segment lost 2 bases and the V segment lost 3 bases, leaving 2 bases of the junction unmatched. This CDR3 is built from 15 residues. CDR1 is ENHRY and CDR2 is SYGVKD in the germline V gene. The source material was central memory CD4+ T cells from blood. This sequence joins TRBV10-3 and TRBJ2-1; TRBD2 matches 9 bases. The clonotype originates from a woman younger than 35 with type 1 diabetes. CDR3 sequence (DNA): TGTGCCATCAGTGATAGCGGGGGTACCTACAATGAGCAGTTCTTC. Translating it yields CAISDSGGTYNEQFF.